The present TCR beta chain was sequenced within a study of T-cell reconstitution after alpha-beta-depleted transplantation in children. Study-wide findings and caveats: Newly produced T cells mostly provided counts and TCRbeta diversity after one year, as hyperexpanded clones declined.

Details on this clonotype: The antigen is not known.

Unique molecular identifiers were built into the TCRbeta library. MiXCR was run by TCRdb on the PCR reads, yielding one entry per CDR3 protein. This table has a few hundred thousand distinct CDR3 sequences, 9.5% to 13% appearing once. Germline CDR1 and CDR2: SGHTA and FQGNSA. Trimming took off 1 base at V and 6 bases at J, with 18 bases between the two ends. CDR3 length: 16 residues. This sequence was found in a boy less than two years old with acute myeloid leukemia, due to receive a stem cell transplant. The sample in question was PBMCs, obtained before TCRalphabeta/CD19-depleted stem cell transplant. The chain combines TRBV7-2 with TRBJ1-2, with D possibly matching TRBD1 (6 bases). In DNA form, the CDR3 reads TGTGCCAGCAGCTTAGAAGGCAGTGGGGGCAATGATGGCTACACCTTC. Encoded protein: CASSLEGSGGNDGYTF.